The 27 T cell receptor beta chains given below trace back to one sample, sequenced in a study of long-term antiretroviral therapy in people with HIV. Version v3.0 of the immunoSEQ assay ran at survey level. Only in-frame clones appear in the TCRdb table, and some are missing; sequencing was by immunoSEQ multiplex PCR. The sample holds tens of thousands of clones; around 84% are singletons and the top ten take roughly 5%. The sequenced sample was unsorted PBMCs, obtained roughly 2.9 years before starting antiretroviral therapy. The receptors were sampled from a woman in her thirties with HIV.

CDR3 protein: CASSLFSMTAGMETQYF. CDR3 bases: TGCGCCAGCAGCTTGTTTTCTATGACGGCAGGGATGGAGACCCAGTACTTC. This chain links TRBV5-1 with TRBJ2-5; the D gene is possibly TRBD1 (5 bases). Per the germline V gene, CDR1 is SGHRS and CDR2 is YFSETQ. This CDR3 has 17 amino acids. V dropped 1 base and J dropped 5 bases, with 21 bases sitting between them. The full variable domain, completed using reference TRBV5-1 and TRBJ2-5, is KAGVTQTPRYLIKTRGQQVTLSCSPISGHRSVSWYQQTPGQGLQFLFEYFSETQRNKGNFPGRFSGRQFSNSRSEMNVSTLELGDSALYLCASSLFSMTAGMETQYFGPGTRLLVL.

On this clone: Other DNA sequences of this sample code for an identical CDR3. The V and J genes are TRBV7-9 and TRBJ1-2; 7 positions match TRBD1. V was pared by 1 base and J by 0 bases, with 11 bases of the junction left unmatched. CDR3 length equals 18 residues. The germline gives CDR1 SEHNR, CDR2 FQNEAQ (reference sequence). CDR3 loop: CASSLGRVGQPTNYGYTF. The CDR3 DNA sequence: TGTGCCAGCAGCTTAGGGAGGGTGGGACAGCCCACTAACTATGGCTACACCTTC.

CDR3 sequence reads: CASSLTYNNSPLHF. The CDR3 DNA is TGTGCCAGTAGTCTCACATATAATAATTCACCCCTCCACTTT. The V call is TRBV19, the J call TRBJ1-6; D call uncertain. The CDR3 sequence is 14 residues long. Trimming left V 5 bases short and J 5 bases short, with 10 bases between. Germline CDR1 reads LNHDA; CDR2 reads SQIVND (reference sequence).

Here the CDR3 DNA reads TGTGCCAGCAGCTCCCCCGGGACTACCACAGATACGCAGTATTTT. Translation gives CASSSPGTTTDTQYF. The J gene is TRBJ2-3, the V gene TRBV7-9; 7 bases line up with TRBD2. Trimming at V came to 4 bases and at J to 2 bases, leaving 6 bases not matched to a gene. CDR1 and CDR2 (germline): SEHNR, FQNEAQ (reference sequence). This CDR3 has 15 residues.

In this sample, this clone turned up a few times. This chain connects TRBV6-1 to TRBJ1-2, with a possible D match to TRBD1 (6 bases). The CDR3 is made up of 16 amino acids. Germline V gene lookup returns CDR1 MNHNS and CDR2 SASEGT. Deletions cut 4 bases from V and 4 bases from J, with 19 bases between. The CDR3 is CASSAVPDRFGYGYTF. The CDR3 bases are TGTGCCAGCAGTGCCGTACCTGACAGGTTCGGCTATGGCTACACCTTC.

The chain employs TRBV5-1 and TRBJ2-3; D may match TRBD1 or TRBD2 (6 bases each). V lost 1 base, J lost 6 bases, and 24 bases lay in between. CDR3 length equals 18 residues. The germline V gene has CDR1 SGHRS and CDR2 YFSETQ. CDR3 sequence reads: CASSLNVFRGAGSDTQYF. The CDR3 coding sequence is TGCGCCAGCAGCTTGAACGTTTTTAGGGGGGCCGGGTCTGATACGCAGTATTTT.

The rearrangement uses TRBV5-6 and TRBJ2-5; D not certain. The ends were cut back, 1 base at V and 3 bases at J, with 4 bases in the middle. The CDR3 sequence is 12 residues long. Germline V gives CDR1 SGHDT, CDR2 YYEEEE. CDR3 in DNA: TGTGCCAGCAGCTTGCGGAAAGAGACCCAGTACTTC. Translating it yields CASSLRKETQYF.

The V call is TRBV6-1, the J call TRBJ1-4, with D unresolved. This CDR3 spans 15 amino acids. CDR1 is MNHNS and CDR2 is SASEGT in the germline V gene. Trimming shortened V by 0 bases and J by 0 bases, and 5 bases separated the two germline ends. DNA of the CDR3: TGTGCCAGCAGTGAAGCGACGGCAACTAATGAAAAACTGTTTTTT. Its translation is CASSEATATNEKLFF.

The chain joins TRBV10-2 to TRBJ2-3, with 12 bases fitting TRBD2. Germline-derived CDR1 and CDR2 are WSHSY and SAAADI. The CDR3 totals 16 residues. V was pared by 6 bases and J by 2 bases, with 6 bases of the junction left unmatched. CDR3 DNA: TGCGCCAGCAGCGTACTAGCGGGGGGACTCACAGATACGCAGTATTTT. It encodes CASSVLAGGLTDTQYF.

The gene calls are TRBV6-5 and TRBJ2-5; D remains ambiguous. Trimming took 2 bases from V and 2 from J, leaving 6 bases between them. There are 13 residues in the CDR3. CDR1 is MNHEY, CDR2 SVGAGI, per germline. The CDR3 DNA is TGTGCCAGCAGTTACCGGGTTCAAGAGACCCAGTACTTC. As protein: CASSYRVQETQYF.

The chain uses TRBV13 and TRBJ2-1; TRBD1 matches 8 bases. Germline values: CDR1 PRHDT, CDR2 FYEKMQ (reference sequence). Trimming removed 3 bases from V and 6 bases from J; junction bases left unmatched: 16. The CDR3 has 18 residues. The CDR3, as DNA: TGTGCCAGCAGCTTCACTCGGACAGGGAGGCAGGCCCCCAATGAGCAGTTCTTC. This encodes CASSFTRTGRQAPNEQFF.

The CDR3: CASSLDVNTEAFF. The CDR3 bases are TGCGCCAGCAGCTTGGACGTGAACACTGAAGCTTTCTTT. The chain has TRBV5-1 and TRBJ1-1, with D unclear. This CDR3 contains 13 residues. Germline V gene sequence: CDR1 SGHRS, CDR2 YFSETQ. V was pared by 0 bases and J by 0 bases, with 3 bases between.

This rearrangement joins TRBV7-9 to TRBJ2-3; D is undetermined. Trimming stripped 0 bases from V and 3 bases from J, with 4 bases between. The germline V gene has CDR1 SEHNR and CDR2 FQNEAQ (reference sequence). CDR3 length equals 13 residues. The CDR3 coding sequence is TGTGCCAGCAGCTTAGCAGTGACAGATACGCAGTATTTT. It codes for CASSLAVTDTQYF.

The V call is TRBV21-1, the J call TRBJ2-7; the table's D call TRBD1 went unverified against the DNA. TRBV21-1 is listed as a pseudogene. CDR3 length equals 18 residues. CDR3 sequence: CASTVGTGGDRSPYEQYV. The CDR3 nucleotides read TGTGCCAGCACCGTGGGGACAGGGGGCGATCGCAGCCCCTACGAGCAGTACGTC.

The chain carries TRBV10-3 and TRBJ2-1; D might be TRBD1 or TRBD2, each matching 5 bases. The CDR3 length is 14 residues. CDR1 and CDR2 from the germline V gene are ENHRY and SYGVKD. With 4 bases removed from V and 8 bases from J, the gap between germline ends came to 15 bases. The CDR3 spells CAISGGRTRDEQFF. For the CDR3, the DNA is TGTGCCATCAGTGGGGGCAGAACGAGGGATGAGCAGTTCTTC.

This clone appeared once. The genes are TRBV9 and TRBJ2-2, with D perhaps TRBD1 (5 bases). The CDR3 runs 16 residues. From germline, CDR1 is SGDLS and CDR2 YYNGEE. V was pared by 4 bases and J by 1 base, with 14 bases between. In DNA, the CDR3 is TGTGCCAGCAGCCCTCAAGGGGCCGAGAACACCGGGGAGCTGTTTTTT. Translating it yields CASSPQGAENTGELFF.

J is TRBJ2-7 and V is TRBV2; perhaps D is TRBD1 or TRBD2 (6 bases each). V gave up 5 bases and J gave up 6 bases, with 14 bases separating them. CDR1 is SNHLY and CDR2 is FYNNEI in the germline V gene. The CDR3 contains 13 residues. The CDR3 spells CASSQWGAFEQYF. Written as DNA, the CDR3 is TGTGCCAGCAGTCAGTGGGGGGCATTCGAGCAGTACTTC.

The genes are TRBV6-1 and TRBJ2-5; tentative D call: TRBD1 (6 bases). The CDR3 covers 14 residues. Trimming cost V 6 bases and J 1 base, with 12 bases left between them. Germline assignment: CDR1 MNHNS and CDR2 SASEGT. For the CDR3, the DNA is TGTGCCAGCAGCTTAGGGACAACCCAAGAGACCCAGTACTTC. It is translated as CASSLGTTQETQYF.

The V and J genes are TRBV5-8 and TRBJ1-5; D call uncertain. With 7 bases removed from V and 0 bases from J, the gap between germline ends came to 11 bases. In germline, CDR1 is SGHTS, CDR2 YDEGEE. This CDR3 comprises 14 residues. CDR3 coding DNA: TGTGCCAGCCGAGTAAGATATAGCAATCAGCCCCAGCATTTT. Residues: CASRVRYSNQPQHF.

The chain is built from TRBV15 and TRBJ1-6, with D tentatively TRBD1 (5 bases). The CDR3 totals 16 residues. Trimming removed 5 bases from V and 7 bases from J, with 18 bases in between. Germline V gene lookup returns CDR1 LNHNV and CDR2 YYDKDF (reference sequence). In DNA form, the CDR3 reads TGTGCCACCAGCCCTGAAGGTTCGTGGGGGAATTCACCCCTCCACTTT. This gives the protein CATSPEGSWGNSPLHF. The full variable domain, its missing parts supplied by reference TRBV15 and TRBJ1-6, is DAMVIQNPRYQVTQFGKPVTLSCSQTLNHNVMYWYQQKSSQAPKLLFHYYDKDFNNEADTPDNFQSRRPNTSFCFLDIRSPGLGDTAMYLCATSPEGSWGNSPLHFGNGTRLTVT.

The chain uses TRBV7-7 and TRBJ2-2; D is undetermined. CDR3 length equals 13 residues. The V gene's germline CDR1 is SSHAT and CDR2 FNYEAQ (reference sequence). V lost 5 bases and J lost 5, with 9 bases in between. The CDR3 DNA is TGTGCCAGCAGCCCCCAAAATACCGGGGAGCTGTTTTTT. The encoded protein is CASSPQNTGELFF.

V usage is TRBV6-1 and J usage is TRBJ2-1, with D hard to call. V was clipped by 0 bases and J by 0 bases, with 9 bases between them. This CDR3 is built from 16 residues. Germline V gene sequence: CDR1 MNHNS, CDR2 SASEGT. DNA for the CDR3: TGTGCCAGCAGTGAAGCTGAGGTACTCTCCTACAATGAGCAGTTCTTC. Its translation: CASSEAEVLSYNEQFF.

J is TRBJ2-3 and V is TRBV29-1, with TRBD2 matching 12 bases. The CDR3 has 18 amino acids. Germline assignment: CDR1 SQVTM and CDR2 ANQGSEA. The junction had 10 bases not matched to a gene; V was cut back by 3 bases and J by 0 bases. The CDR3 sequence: CSVEGRTSGELSTDTQYF. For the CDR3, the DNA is TGCAGCGTTGAGGGAAGGACTAGCGGGGAACTTAGCACAGATACGCAGTATTTT.

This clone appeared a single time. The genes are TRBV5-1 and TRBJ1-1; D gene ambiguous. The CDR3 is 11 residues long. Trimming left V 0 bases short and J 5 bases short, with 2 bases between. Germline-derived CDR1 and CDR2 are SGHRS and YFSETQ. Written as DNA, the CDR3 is TGCGCCAGCAGCTTGGGGACTGAAGCTTTCTTT. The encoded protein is CASSLGTEAFF.

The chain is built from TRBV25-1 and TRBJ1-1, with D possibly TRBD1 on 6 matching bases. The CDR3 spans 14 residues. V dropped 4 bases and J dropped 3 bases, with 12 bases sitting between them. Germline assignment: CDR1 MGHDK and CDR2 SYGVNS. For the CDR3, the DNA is TGTGCCAGCAGTGTAACAGGGTCATACACTGAAGCTTTCTTT. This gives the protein CASSVTGSYTEAFF.

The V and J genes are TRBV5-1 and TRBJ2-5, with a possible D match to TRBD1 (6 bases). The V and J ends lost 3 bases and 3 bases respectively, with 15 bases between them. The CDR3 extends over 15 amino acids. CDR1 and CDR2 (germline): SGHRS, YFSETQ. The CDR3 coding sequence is TGCGCCAGCAGCTCCGGGACACCAACTAAAGAGACCCAGTACTTC. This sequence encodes CASSSGTPTKETQYF. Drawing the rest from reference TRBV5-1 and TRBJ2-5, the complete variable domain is KAGVTQTPRYLIKTRGQQVTLSCSPISGHRSVSWYQQTPGQGLQFLFEYFSETQRNKGNFPGRFSGRQFSNSRSEMNVSTLELGDSALYLCASSSGTPTKETQYFGPGTRLLVL.

In DNA form, the CDR3 reads TGTGCCATCGGGACAGGCTACAATCAGCCCCAGCATTTT. The encoded protein is CAIGTGYNQPQHF. The rearrangement uses TRBV27 and TRBJ1-5; 8 bases line up with TRBD1. The length of the CDR3 is 13 residues. The germline V gene has CDR1 MNHEY and CDR2 SMNVEV (reference sequence). With V trimmed by 10 bases and J by 3 bases, 5 bases remained unmatched.